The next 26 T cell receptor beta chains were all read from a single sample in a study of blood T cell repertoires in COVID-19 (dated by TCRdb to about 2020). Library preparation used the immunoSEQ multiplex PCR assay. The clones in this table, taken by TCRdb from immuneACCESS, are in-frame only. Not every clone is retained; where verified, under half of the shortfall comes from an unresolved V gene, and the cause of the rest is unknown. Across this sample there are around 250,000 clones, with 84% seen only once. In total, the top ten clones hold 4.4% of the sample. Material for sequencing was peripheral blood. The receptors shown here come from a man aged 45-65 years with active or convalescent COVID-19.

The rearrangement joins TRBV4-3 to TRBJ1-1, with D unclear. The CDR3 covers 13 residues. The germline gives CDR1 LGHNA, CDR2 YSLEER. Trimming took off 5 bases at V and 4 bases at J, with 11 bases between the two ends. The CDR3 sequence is CASSASEFTEAFF. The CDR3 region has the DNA TGCGCCAGCAGCGCTAGCGAATTCACTGAAGCTTTCTTT.

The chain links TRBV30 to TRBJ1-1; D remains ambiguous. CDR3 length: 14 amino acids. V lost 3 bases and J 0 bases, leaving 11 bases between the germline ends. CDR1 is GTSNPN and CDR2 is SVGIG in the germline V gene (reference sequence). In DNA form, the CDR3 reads TGTGCCTGGAGCTCTCCCTCTCTGAACACTGAAGCTTTCTTT. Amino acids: CAWSSPSLNTEAFF.

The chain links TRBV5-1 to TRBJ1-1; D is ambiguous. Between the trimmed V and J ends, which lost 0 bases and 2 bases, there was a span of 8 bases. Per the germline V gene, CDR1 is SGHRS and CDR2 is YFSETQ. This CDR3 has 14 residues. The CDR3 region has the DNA TGCGCCAGCAGCTTGGACAGCGGAAACACTGAAGCTTTCTTT. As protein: CASSLDSGNTEAFF. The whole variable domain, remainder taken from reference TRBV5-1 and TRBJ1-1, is KAGVTQTPRYLIKTRGQQVTLSCSPISGHRSVSWYQQTPGQGLQFLFEYFSETQRNKGNFPGRFSGRQFSNSRSEMNVSTLELGDSALYLCASSLDSGNTEAFFGQGTRLTVV.

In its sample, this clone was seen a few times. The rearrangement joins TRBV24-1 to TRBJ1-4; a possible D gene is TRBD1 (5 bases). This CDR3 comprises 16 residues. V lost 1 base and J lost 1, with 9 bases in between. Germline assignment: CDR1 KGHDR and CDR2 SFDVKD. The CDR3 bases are TGTGCCACCAGTGATTTTAGGGGCTTAACTAATGAAAAACTGTTTTTT. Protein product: CATSDFRGLTNEKLFF.

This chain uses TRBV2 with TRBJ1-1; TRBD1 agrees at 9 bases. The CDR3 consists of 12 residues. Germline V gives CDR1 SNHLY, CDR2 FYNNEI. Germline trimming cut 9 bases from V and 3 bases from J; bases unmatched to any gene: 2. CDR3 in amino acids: CASGQGHTEAFF. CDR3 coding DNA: TGTGCCAGTGGACAGGGGCACACTGAAGCTTTCTTT. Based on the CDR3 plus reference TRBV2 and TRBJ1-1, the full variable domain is EPEVTQTPSHQVTQMGQEVILRCVPISNHLYFYWYRQILGQKVEFLVSFYNNEISEKSEIFDDQFSVERPDGSNFTLKIRSTKLEDSAMYFCASGQGHTEAFFGQGTRLTVV.

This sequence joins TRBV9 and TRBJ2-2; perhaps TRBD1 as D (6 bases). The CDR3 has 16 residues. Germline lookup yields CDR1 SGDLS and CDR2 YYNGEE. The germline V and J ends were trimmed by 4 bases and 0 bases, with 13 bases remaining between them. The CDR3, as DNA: TGTGCCAGCAGCACCCGACAGGAGCCGAACACCGGGGAGCTGTTTTTT. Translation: CASSTRQEPNTGELFF.

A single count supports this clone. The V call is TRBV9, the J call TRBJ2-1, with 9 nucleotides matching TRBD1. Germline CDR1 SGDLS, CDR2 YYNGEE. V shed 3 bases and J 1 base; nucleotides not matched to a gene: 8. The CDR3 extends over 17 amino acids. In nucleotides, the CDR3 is TGTGCCAGCAGCGGAGGGACAGGGTTTAGGTCCTACAATGAGCAGTTCTTC. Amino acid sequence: CASSGGTGFRSYNEQFF.

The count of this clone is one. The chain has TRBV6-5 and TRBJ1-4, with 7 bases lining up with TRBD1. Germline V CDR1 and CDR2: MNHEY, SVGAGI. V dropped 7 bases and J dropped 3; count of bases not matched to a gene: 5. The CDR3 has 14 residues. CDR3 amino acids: CASTLDRANEKLFF. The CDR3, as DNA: TGTGCCAGCACTCTAGACAGGGCTAATGAAAAACTGTTTTTT.

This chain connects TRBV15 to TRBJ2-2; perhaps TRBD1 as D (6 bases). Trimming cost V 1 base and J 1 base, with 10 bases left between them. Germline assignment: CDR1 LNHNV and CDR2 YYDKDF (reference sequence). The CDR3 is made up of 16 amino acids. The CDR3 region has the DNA TGTGCCACCAGCAGAGGCAGGGGCGTGAACACCGGGGAGCTGTTTTTT. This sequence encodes CATSRGRGVNTGELFF. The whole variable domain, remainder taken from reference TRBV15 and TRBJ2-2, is DAMVIQNPRYQVTQFGKPVTLSCSQTLNHNVMYWYQQKSSQAPKLLFHYYDKDFNNEADTPDNFQSRRPNTSFCFLDIRSPGLGDTAMYLCATSRGRGVNTGELFFGEGSRLTVL.

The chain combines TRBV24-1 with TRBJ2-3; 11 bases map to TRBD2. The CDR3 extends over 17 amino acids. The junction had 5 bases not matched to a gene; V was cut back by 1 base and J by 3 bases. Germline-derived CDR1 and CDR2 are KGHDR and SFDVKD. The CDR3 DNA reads TGTGCCACCAGTGATTTCGGGCTAGCGGGGGGAACAGATACGCAGTATTTT. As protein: CATSDFGLAGGTDTQYF.

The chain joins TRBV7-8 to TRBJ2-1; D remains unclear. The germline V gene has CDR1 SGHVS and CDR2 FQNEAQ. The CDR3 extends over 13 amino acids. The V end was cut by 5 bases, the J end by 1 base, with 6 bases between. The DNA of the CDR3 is TGTGCCAGCAGCCCCGGGTCCTACAATGAGCAGTTCTTC. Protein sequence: CASSPGSYNEQFF.

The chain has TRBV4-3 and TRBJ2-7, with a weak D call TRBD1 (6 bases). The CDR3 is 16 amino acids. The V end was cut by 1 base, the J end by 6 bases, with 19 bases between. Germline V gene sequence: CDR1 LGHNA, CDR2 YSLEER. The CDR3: CASSQGRVRGRPEQYF. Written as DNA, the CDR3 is TGCGCCAGCAGCCAAGGGCGGGTCAGGGGCCGACCCGAGCAGTACTTC.

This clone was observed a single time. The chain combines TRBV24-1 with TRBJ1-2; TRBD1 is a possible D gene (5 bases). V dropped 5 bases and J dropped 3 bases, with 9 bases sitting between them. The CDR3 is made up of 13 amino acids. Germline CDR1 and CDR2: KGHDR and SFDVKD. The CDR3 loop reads CATSGQGYYGYTF. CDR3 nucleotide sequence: TGTGCCACCAGTGGGCAGGGCTACTATGGCTACACCTTC.

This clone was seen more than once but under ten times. The CDR3 DNA is TGTGCCAGCAGCTTCGCGGGACAGGGTGGCAATCAGCCCCAGCATTTT. Amino acid sequence: CASSFAGQGGNQPQHF. The rearrangement uses TRBV7-2 and TRBJ1-5; 9 bases fit TRBD1. CDR1 is SGHTA, CDR2 FQGNSA, per germline. After removal of 3 bases from V and 2 bases from J, the junction contained 5 bases not matched to a gene. CDR3 length: 16 residues.

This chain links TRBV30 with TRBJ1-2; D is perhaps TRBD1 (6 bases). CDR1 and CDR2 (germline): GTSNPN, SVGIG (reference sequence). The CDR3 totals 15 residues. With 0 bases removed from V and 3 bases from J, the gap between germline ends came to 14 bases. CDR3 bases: TGTGCCTGGAGTGTAGGCGGTGCAGGGGACTATGGCTACACCTTC. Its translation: CAWSVGGAGDYGYTF.

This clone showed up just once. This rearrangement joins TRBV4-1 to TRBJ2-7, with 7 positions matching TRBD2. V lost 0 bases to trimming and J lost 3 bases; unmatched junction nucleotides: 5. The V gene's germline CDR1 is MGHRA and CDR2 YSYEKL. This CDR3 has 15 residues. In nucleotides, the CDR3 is TGCGCCAGCAGCCAAGATGGGGGGGGGATCTACGAGCAGTACTTC. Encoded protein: CASSQDGGGIYEQYF.

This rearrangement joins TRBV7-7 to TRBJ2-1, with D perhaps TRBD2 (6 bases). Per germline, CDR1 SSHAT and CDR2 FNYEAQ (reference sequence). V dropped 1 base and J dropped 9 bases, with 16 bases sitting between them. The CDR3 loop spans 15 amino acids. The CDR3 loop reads CASSLVRTRESEQFF. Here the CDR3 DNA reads TGTGCCAGCAGCTTAGTTCGGACCCGGGAGAGTGAGCAGTTCTTC.

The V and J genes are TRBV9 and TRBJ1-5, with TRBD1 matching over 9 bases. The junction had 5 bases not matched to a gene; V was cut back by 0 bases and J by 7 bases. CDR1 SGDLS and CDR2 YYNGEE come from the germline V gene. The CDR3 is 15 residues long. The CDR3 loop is CASSVDDRGFQPQHF. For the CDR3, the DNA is TGTGCCAGCAGCGTAGATGACAGGGGGTTCCAGCCCCAGCATTTT.

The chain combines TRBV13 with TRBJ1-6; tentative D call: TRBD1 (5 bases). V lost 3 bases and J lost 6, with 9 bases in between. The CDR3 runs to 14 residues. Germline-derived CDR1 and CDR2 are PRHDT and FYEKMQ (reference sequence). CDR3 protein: CASSFGRVNSPLHF. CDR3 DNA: TGTGCCAGCAGCTTTGGCAGGGTTAATTCACCCCTCCACTTT.

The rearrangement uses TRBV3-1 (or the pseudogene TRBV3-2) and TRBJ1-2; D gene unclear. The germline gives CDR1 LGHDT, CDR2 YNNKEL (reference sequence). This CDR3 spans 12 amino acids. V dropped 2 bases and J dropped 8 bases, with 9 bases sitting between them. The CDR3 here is CASSQLSGGYTF. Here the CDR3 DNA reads TGTGCCAGCAGCCAATTGTCGGGGGGCTACACCTTC.

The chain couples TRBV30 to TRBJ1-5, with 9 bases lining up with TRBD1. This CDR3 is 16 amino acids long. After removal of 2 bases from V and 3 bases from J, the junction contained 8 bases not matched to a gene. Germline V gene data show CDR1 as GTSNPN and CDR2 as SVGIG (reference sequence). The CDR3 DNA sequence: TGTGCCTGGAGTCCACCCCGGACAGGGGTCAATCAGCCCCAGCATTTT. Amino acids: CAWSPPRTGVNQPQHF.

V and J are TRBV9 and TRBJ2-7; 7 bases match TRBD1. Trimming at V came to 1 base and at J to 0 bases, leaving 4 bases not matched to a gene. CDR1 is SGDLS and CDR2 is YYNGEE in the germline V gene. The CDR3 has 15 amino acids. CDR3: CASSVLAGGSYEQYF. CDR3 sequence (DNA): TGTGCCAGCAGCGTACTGGCAGGGGGCTCCTACGAGCAGTACTTC.

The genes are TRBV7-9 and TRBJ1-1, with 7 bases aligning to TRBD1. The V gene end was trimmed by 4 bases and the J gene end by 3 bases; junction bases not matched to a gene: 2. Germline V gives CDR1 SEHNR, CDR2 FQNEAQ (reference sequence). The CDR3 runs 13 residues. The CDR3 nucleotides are TGTGCCAGCAGCTCAGGGGGGTACACTGAAGCTTTCTTT. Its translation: CASSSGGYTEAFF.

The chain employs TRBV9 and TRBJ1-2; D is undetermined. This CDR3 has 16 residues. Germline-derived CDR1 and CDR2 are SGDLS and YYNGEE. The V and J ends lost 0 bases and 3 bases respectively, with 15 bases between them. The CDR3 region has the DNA TGTGCCAGCAGCGTAGACGCAGGAAGTACTTACTATGGCTACACCTTC. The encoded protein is CASSVDAGSTYYGYTF.

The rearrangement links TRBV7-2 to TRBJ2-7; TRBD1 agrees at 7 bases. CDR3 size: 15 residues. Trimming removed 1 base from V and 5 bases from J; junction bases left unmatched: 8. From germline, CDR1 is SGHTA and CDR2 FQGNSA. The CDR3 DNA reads TGTGCCAGCAGCTTAGTGGACAGGTCGCGGGACGAGCAGTACTTC. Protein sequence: CASSLVDRSRDEQYF.

The CDR3 is CASSADRYNEQFF. The CDR3 nucleotides read TGTGCCAGCAGCGCGGACAGATACAATGAGCAGTTCTTC. The V call is TRBV9, the J call TRBJ2-1, with D maybe TRBD1 (6 bases). This CDR3 comprises 13 residues. The V and J ends lost 3 bases and 4 bases respectively, with 8 bases between them. Germline loops: CDR1 SGDLS, CDR2 YYNGEE.